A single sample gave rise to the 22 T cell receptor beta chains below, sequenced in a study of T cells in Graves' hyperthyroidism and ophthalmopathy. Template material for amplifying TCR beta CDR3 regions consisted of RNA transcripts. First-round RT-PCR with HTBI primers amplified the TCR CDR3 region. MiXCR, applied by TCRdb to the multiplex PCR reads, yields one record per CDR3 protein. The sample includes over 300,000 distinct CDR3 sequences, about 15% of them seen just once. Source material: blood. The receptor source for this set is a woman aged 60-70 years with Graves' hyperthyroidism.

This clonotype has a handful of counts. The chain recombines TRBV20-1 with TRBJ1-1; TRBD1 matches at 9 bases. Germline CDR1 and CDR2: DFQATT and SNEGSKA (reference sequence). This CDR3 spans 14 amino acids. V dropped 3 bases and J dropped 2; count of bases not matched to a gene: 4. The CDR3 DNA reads TGCAGTGCTAGGAGACAGGGGGTAAACACTGAAGCTTTCTTT. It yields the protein CSARRQGVNTEAFF.

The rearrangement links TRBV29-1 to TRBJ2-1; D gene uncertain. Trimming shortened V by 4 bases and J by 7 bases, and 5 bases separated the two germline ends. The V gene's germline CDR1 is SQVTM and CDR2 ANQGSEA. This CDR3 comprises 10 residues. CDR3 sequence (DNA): TGCAGCGTTGTGAGAAATGAGCAGTTCTTC. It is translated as CSVVRNEQFF.

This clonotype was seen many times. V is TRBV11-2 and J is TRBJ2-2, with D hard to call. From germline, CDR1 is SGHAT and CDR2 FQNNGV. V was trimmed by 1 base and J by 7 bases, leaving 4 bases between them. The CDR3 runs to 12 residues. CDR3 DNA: TGTGCCAGCAGCTTAGTGTTCGGGGAGCTGTTTTTT. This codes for CASSLVFGELFF.

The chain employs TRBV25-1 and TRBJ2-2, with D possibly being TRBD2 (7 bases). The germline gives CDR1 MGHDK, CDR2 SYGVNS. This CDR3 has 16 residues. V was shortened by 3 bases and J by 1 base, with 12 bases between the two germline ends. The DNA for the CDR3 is TGTGCCAGCAGTGAGGCAAGGGGGGGGAACACCGGGGAGCTGTTTTTT. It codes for CASSEARGGNTGELFF.

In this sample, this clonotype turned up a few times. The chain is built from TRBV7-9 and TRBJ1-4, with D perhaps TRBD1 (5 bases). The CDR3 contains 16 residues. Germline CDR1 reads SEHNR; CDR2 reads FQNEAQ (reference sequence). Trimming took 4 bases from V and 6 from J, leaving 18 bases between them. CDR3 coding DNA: TGTGCCAGCAGCTCCTCTCTATGGGACTTCGATGAAAAACTGTTTTTT. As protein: CASSSSLWDFDEKLFF.

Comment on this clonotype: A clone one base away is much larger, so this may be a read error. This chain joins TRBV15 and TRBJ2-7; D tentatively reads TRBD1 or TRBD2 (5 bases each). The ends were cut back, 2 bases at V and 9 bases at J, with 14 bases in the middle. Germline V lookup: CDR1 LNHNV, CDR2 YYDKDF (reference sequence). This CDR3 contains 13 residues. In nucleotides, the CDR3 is TGTGCCACCAGCAGAATCCGGGACGCCGGGCAGTACTTC. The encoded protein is CATSRIRDAGQYF.

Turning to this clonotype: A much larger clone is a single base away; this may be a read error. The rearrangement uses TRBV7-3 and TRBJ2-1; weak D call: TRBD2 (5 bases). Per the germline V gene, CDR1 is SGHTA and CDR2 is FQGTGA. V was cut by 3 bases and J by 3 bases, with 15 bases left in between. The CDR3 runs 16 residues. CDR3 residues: CASSFSERANYNEQFF. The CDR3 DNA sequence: TGTGCCAGCAGCTTTAGCGAGAGGGCGAACTACAATGAGCAGTTCTTC.

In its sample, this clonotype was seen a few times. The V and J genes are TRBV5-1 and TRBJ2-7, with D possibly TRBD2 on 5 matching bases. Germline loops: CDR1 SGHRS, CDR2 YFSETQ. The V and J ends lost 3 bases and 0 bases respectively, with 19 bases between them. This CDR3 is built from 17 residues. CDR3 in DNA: TGCGCCAGCAGCTGGAGGTCTGTGACCTCGACCTCCTACGAGCAGTACTTC. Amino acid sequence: CASSWRSVTSTSYEQYF.

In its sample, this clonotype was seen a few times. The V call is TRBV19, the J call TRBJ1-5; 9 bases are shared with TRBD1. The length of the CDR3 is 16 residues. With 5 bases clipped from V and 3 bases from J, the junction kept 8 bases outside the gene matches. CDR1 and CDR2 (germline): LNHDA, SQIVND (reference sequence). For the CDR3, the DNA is TGTGCCAGTAGTCCCGAGGACAGGGGATCCAATCAGCCCCAGCATTTT. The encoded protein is CASSPEDRGSNQPQHF.

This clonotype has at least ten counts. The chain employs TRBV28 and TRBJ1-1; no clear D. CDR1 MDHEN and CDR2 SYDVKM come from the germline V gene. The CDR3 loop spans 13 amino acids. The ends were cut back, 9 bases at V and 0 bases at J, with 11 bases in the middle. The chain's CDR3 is CASHGVMNTEAFF. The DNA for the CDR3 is TGTGCCAGTCACGGAGTAATGAACACTGAAGCTTTCTTT.

DNA of the CDR3: TGTGCCAGTAGTGCGCAGGGGAAGGCAGATACGCAGTATTTT. It yields the protein CASSAQGKADTQYF. The V call is TRBV19, the J call TRBJ2-3; maybe TRBD1 (6 bases). This CDR3 is 14 amino acids long. Looked up from germline, CDR1 is LNHDA and CDR2 is SQIVND (reference sequence). V gave up 5 bases and J gave up 4 bases, with 13 bases separating them.

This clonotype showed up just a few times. CDR3 region: CASSPQDSSNQPQHF. CDR3 DNA sequence: TGTGCCAGTAGTCCCCAGGACAGTAGCAATCAGCCCCAGCATTTT. The V gene is TRBV19, the J gene TRBJ1-5; possibly TRBD1 for D (6 bases). This CDR3 has 15 residues. V was trimmed by 5 bases and J by 0 bases, leaving 11 bases between them. In germline, CDR1 is LNHDA, CDR2 SQIVND (reference sequence).

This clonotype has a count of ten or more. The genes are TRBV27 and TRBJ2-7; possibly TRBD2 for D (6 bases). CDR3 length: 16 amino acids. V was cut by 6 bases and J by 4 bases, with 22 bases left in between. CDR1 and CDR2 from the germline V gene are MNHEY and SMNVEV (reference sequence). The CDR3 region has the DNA TGTGCCAGCAGCTGGGGCGGCCTCGGGGGAATATACGAGCAGTACTTC. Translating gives CASSWGGLGGIYEQYF.

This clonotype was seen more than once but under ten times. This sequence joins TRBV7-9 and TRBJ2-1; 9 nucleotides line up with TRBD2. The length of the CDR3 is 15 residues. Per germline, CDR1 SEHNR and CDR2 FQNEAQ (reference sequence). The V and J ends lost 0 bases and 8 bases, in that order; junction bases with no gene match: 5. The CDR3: CASSLAASGDDEQFF. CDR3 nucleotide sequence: TGTGCCAGCAGCTTAGCGGCTAGCGGGGACGATGAGCAGTTCTTC.

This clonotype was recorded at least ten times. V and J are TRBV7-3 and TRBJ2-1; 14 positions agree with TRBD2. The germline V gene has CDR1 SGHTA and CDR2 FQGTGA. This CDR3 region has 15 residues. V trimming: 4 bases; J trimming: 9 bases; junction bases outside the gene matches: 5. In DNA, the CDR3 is TGTGCCAGCAGCTCCTCCGGGACTAGCGGGAGTGAGCAGTTCTTC. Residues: CASSSSGTSGSEQFF.

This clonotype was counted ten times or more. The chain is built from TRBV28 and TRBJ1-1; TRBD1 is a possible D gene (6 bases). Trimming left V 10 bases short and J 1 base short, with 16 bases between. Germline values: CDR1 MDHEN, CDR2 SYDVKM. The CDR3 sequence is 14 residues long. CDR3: CANSTGATNTEAFF. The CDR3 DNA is TGTGCCAACAGCACGGGGGCTACGAACACTGAAGCTTTCTTT. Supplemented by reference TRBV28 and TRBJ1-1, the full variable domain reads DVKVTQSSRYLVKRTGEKVFLECVQDMDHENMFWYRQDPGLGLRLIYFSYDVKMKEKGDIPEGYSVSREKKERFSLILESASTNQTSMYLCANSTGATNTEAFFGQGTRLTVV.

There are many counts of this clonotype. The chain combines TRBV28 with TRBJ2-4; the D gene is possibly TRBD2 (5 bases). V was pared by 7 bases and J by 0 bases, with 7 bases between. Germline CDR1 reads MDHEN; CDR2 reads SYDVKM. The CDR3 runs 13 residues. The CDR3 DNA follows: TGTGCCAGCAAGGGAGTAGCCAAAAACATTCAGTACTTC. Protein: CASKGVAKNIQYF.

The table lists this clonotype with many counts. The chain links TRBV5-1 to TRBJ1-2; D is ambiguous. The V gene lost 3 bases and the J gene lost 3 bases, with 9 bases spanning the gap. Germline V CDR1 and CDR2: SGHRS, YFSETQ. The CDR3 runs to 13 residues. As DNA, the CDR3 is TGCGCCAGCAGCTCGGACGGATACTATGGCTACACCTTC. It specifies CASSSDGYYGYTF.

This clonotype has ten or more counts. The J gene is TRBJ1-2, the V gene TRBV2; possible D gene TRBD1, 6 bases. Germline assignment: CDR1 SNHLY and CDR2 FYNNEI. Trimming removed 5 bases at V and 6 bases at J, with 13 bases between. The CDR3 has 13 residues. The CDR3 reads CASSLTGQDGYTF. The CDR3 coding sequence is TGTGCCAGCAGTCTTACAGGGCAGGATGGCTACACCTTC. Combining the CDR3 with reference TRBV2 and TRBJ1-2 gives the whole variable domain EPEVTQTPSHQVTQMGQEVILRCVPISNHLYFYWYRQILGQKVEFLVSFYNNEISEKSEIFDDQFSVERPDGSNFTLKIRSTKLEDSAMYFCASSLTGQDGYTFGSGTRLTVV.

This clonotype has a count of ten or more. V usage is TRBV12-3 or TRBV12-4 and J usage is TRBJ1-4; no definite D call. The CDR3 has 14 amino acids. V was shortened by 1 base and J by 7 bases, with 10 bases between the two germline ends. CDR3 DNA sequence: TGTGCCAGCAGTTTAGTGGGATGGGGTGAAAAACTGTTTTTT. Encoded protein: CASSLVGWGEKLFF.

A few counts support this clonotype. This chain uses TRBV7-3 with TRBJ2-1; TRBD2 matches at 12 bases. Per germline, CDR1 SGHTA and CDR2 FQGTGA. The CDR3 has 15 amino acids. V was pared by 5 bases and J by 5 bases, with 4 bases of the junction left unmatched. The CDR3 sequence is CASSQGLAGHNEQFF. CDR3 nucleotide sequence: TGTGCCAGCAGCCAGGGACTAGCGGGCCACAATGAGCAGTTCTTC.

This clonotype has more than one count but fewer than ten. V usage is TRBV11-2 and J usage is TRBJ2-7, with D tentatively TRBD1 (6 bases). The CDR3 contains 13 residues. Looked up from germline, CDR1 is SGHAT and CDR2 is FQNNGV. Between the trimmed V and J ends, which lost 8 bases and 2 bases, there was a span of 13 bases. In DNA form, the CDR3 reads TGTGCCAGCCAAAGGGGGTTTGCCTACGAGCAGTACTTC. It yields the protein CASQRGFAYEQYF.